These 27 T cell receptor beta chains came from one sample sequenced in a study of shared clonotypes between healthy human individuals (dated by TCRdb to about 2020). For the CD8 naive samples, CD45RO-negative cells were positively selected for CCR7, yielding a CD45RA+CCR7+ population from which TemRA cells were excluded. The receptor library was made with the immunoSEQ multiplex PCR assay. TCRdb carries this immuneACCESS record with in-frame sequences only. Its versions omit some clonotypes, under half of them owing to an unresolved V gene in the studies checked, with the rest unexplained. The sample has about 2 million clones on record, roughly 94% of them singletons. The ten largest account for 1.2% of the sample. Sequencing was carried out using naive CD8+ T cells sorted from blood. Sample cell subset or site, as interpreted from the label and publication: CD45RA+CCR7+. The receptors shown here come from a man aged 18 to 29 in good health.

V usage is TRBV5-6 and J usage is TRBJ2-7; D may match TRBD1 or TRBD2 (5 bases each). Germline CDR1 is SGHDT and CDR2 is YYEEEE. The CDR3 sequence is 16 residues long. The V end was cut by 0 bases, the J end by 0 bases, with 13 bases between. In DNA, the CDR3 is TGTGCCAGCAGCTTGGGGGGCCCAGGGAGCTCCTACGAGCAGTACTTC. Its translation: CASSLGGPGSSYEQYF.

The V and J genes are TRBV6-5 and TRBJ1-6; the D gene is possibly TRBD1 (6 bases). Germline CDR1 MNHEY, CDR2 SVGAGI. The CDR3 is 15 residues long. V dropped 4 bases and J dropped 2 bases, with 9 bases sitting between them. CDR3: CASSSTGPYNSPLHF. CDR3 DNA sequence: TGTGCCAGCAGTTCAACAGGGCCCTATAATTCACCCCTCCACTTT.

The rearrangement uses TRBV19 and TRBJ2-2; tentatively, D is TRBD2 (5 bases). V gave up 6 bases and J gave up 3 bases, with 14 bases separating them. The CDR3 contains 15 residues. CDR1 LNHDA and CDR2 SQIVND come from the germline V gene (reference sequence). DNA of the CDR3: TGTGCCAGTAGCCTCCCGGGATTACACACCGGGGAGCTGTTTTTT. This gives the protein CASSLPGLHTGELFF.

This clone was observed once. The same CDR3 also results from other DNA sequences found in this sample. The V gene is TRBV9, the J gene TRBJ2-3, with a possible D match to TRBD1 (5 bases). This CDR3 has 12 amino acids. Germline CDR1 reads SGDLS; CDR2 reads YYNGEE. The germline V and J ends were trimmed by 1 base and 5 bases, with 5 bases remaining between them. CDR3 DNA sequence: TGTGCCAGCAGCGTACAGGGAGATACGCAGTATTTT. Translation gives CASSVQGDTQYF.

The chain uses TRBV28 and TRBJ2-7; D is ambiguous. V dropped 6 bases and J dropped 6 bases, with 9 bases sitting between them. The CDR3 extends over 11 amino acids. CDR1 is MDHEN, CDR2 SYDVKM, per germline. This CDR3 is CASSLAAEQYF. For the CDR3, the DNA is TGTGCCAGCAGCCTTGCAGCCGAGCAGTACTTC.

The genes are TRBV27 and TRBJ2-4; D may correspond to TRBD1 or TRBD2 (5 bases each). There are 13 residues in the CDR3. Germline V gene sequence: CDR1 MNHEY, CDR2 SMNVEV (reference sequence). The V and J ends lost 5 bases and 10 bases respectively, with 15 bases between them. The DNA for the CDR3 is TGTGCCAGCAGTCCCATCGGTGGGGGTATTCAGTACTTC. It codes for CASSPIGGGIQYF.

The chain is built from TRBV10-3 and TRBJ2-5; D ambiguous. The germline V and J ends were trimmed by 8 bases and 4 bases, with 14 bases remaining between them. CDR1 and CDR2 (germline): ENHRY, SYGVKD. The CDR3 has 13 residues. CDR3 coding DNA: TGTGCCATCCCCCCCCTAGAGGTAGAGACCCAGTACTTC. The encoded protein is CAIPPLEVETQYF.

On this clone itself: Other DNA sequences in the sample encode the same CDR3. This chain links TRBV5-1 with TRBJ2-2; D possibly corresponds to TRBD1 (6 bases). Germline assignment: CDR1 SGHRS and CDR2 YFSETQ. V was clipped by 4 bases and J by 6 bases, with 10 bases between them. The CDR3 is 13 residues long. CDR3 loop: CASSLEGAGELFF. The CDR3 region has the DNA TGCGCCAGCAGCCTCGAGGGGGCCGGGGAGCTGTTTTTT.

Comments on this clone: The same CDR3 also results from other DNA sequences found in this sample. CDR3 sequence: CASSLGPPPYEQYF. The CDR3 bases are TGTGCCAGCAGTCTCGGGCCCCCCCCCTACGAGCAGTACTTC. The chain links TRBV6-5 to TRBJ2-7; no clear D. The CDR3 totals 14 residues. Trimming removed 5 bases at V and 2 bases at J, with 13 bases between. Germline CDR1 and CDR2: MNHEY and SVGAGI.

The chain has TRBV5-1 and TRBJ2-7, with 7 bases fitting TRBD1. Looked up from germline, CDR1 is SGHRS and CDR2 is YFSETQ. Unmatched junction bases numbered 11, after V lost 4 bases and J lost 7 bases. CDR3 length equals 14 residues. The CDR3 is CASSPGTGVGEQYF. The DNA of the CDR3 is TGCGCCAGCAGCCCTGGAACAGGGGTTGGGGAGCAGTACTTC. Variable domain in full (rest from reference TRBV5-1 and TRBJ2-7): KAGVTQTPRYLIKTRGQQVTLSCSPISGHRSVSWYQQTPGQGLQFLFEYFSETQRNKGNFPGRFSGRQFSNSRSEMNVSTLELGDSALYLCASSPGTGVGEQYFGPGTRLTVT.

The chain combines TRBV19 with TRBJ1-6, with 9 bases matching TRBD1. Per germline, CDR1 LNHDA and CDR2 SQIVND (reference sequence). Trimming removed 10 bases from V and 10 bases from J; junction bases left unmatched: 11. The CDR3 is 14 residues long. The CDR3 loop reads CATRGGTGRSPLHF. CDR3 in DNA: TGTGCCACCCGGGGCGGGACAGGGCGGTCACCCCTCCACTTT.

The chain combines TRBV25-1 with TRBJ2-5; TRBD2 is a possible D gene (5 bases). The CDR3 consists of 17 residues. Germline assignment: CDR1 MGHDK and CDR2 SYGVNS. V lost 10 bases to trimming and J lost 1 base, with 25 bases between them. The chain's CDR3 is CATRERFGEGIQETQYF. CDR3 sequence (DNA): TGTGCCACCAGAGAGCGGTTCGGGGAAGGGATCCAAGAGACCCAGTACTTC.

Of note for this clone: A junction end diverges from the germline sequence, so it may reflect a read error. The chain employs TRBV5-1 and TRBJ2-3; D ambiguous. Germline CDR1 reads SGHRS; CDR2 reads YFSETQ. This CDR3 contains 13 residues. CDR3 region: CAGSIDPRDTQYF. CDR3 sequence (DNA): TGCGCCGGCAGCATAGACCCGAGAGATACGCAGTATTTT.

The chain joins TRBV7-6 to TRBJ2-5, with 9 bases lining up with TRBD2. Per germline, CDR1 SGHVS and CDR2 FNYEAQ. This CDR3 is built from 15 residues. V gave up 4 bases and J gave up 5 bases; unmatched junction bases: 8. CDR3 sequence: CASSSHLAGRETQYF. CDR3 coding DNA: TGTGCCAGCAGCTCCCACCTAGCGGGAAGGGAGACCCAGTACTTC.

This clone was observed a single time. This sequence joins TRBV5-4 and TRBJ2-7; tentatively, D is TRBD1 (6 bases). This CDR3 is built from 14 residues. The V gene lost 4 bases and the J gene lost 2 bases, with 13 bases spanning the gap. CDR1 is SGHNT, CDR2 YYREEE, per germline (reference sequence). CDR3 region: CASSGRDTPYEQYF. The CDR3 nucleotides are TGTGCCAGCAGCGGAAGGGACACTCCCTACGAGCAGTACTTC. Drawing the rest from reference TRBV5-4 and TRBJ2-7, the complete variable domain is ETGVTQSPTHLIKTRGQQVTLRCSSQSGHNTVSWYQQALGQGPQFIFQYYREEENGRGNFPPRFSGLQFPNYSSELNVNALELDDSALYLCASSGRDTPYEQYFGPGTRLTVT.

The chain combines TRBV6-5 with TRBJ1-1; D is possibly TRBD1 (5 bases). The CDR3 extends over 16 amino acids. Germline V gene lookup returns CDR1 MNHEY and CDR2 SVGAGI. Trimming stripped 2 bases from V and 3 bases from J, with 16 bases between. The CDR3 region is CASSYQGEGRDTEAFF. In DNA, the CDR3 is TGTGCCAGCAGTTACCAGGGCGAGGGGAGGGACACTGAAGCTTTCTTT.

The chain joins TRBV27 to TRBJ1-1, with TRBD1 as a possible D gene (5 bases). Looked up from germline, CDR1 is MNHEY and CDR2 is SMNVEV (reference sequence). The V and J ends lost 3 bases and 3 bases respectively, with 14 bases between them. This CDR3 has 15 residues. The CDR3 DNA reads as TGTGCCAGCAGTTTGATACCAAAGACAGACACTGAAGCTTTCTTT. It translates to CASSLIPKTDTEAFF.

Details on this clone: The sample holds other DNA sequences that translate to the same CDR3. The chain employs TRBV6-1 and TRBJ2-7; 7 bases map to TRBD1. Germline V gene lookup returns CDR1 MNHNS and CDR2 SASEGT. The CDR3 runs to 13 residues. Trimming at V came to 6 bases and at J to 3 bases, leaving 5 bases not matched to a gene. This CDR3 is CASSHRGIYEQYF. The CDR3 nucleotides are TGTGCCAGCAGCCACAGGGGAATCTACGAGCAGTACTTC.

This clone showed up just once. V gene TRBV7-9 combines with J gene TRBJ2-7; 8 bases are a match to TRBD1. The CDR3 has 15 amino acids. CDR1 is SEHNR, CDR2 FQNEAQ, per germline (reference sequence). V shed 3 bases, J shed 6 bases, and the junction held 10 bases outside the gene matches. The CDR3 loop reads CASSFGQGGVPEQYF. The CDR3 region has the DNA TGTGCCAGCAGCTTCGGACAGGGTGGAGTTCCCGAGCAGTACTTC.

This clone was recorded once. The sample contains more than one DNA sequence encoding this CDR3. The gene calls are TRBV13 and TRBJ2-3; D not certain. This CDR3 contains 13 residues. The ends were cut back, 1 base at V and 4 bases at J, with 6 bases in the middle. Germline CDR1 is PRHDT and CDR2 is FYEKMQ (reference sequence). The CDR3 loop reads CASSLESADTQYF. The DNA of the CDR3 is TGTGCCAGCAGCTTAGAGTCCGCAGATACGCAGTATTTT. The whole variable domain, remainder taken from reference TRBV13 and TRBJ2-3, is AAGVIQSPRHLIKEKRETATLKCYPIPRHDTVYWYQQGPGQDPQFLISFYEKMQSDKGSIPDRFSAQQFSDYHSELNMSSLELGDSALYFCASSLESADTQYFGPGTRLTVL.

The rearrangement joins TRBV15 to TRBJ2-7; D is perhaps TRBD2 (5 bases). Germline V CDR1 and CDR2: LNHNV, YYDKDF (reference sequence). V was clipped by 5 bases and J by 2 bases, with 13 bases between them. The CDR3 sequence is 14 residues long. This CDR3 is CATSGGGVTYEQYF. CDR3 coding DNA: TGTGCCACCAGCGGAGGTGGGGTGACCTACGAGCAGTACTTC.

V is TRBV27 and J is TRBJ2-1; D is perhaps TRBD2 (6 bases). The CDR3 is made up of 12 amino acids. V dropped 6 bases and J dropped 6 bases, with 9 bases sitting between them. Germline CDR1 is MNHEY and CDR2 is SMNVEV (reference sequence). The CDR3 coding sequence is TGTGCCAGCAGCCGGGGGTTCAATGAGCAGTTCTTC. Amino acids: CASSRGFNEQFF.

This chain joins TRBV2 and TRBJ2-3; 7 nucleotides agree with TRBD2. In germline, CDR1 is SNHLY, CDR2 FYNNEI. The CDR3 covers 15 residues. V lost 11 bases and J lost 0; bases outside the gene matches: 11. CDR3 in amino acids: CASDQGLLSTDTQYF. CDR3 in DNA: TGTGCCTCAGATCAGGGACTATTGAGCACAGATACGCAGTATTTT.

The rearrangement joins TRBV9 to TRBJ1-1; 7 nucleotides agree with TRBD1. J was trimmed by 4 bases and V by 3 bases; bases with no gene match: 6. The CDR3 sequence is 14 residues long. CDR1 and CDR2 (germline): SGDLS, YYNGEE. Here the CDR3 DNA reads TGTGCCAGCAGCGCAACGACAGGGCTCACTGAAGCTTTCTTT. It encodes CASSATTGLTEAFF.

J is TRBJ1-2 and V is TRBV2; TRBD1 matches at 7 bases. This CDR3 has 15 amino acids. Germline CDR1 is SNHLY and CDR2 is FYNNEI. With V trimmed by 7 bases and J by 4 bases, 12 bases remained unmatched. The CDR3 loop reads CASNEGASLGYGYTF. CDR3 DNA: TGTGCCAGCAATGAGGGGGCAAGCCTGGGCTATGGCTACACCTTC.

This chain uses TRBV5-6 with TRBJ2-7; the D is unclear. Trimming took off 5 bases at V and 2 bases at J, with 11 bases between the two ends. Germline V gene data show CDR1 as SGHDT and CDR2 as YYEEEE. This CDR3 comprises 13 residues. CDR3 amino acids: CASRDGLTYEQYF. The DNA for the CDR3 is TGTGCCAGCAGGGATGGGTTGACCTACGAGCAGTACTTC.

The chain couples TRBV4-1 to TRBJ2-2; D not resolved. Trimming took off 0 bases at V and 7 bases at J, with 3 bases between the two ends. The CDR3 runs 12 residues. Per germline, CDR1 MGHRA and CDR2 YSYEKL. The CDR3 DNA reads TGCGCCAGCAGCCAAGAAGGCGGGGAGCTGTTTTTT. This encodes CASSQEGGELFF.